This TCR beta chain was documented in a study of T cells in Graves' hyperthyroidism and ophthalmopathy (dated by TCRdb to between 2018 and 2021). Notes on the research overall: To identify distinguishing TCR V-J signatures, a discovery cohort of around 100 patients was used, comprising 43 with Graves' ophthalmopathy and some 57 with stable Graves' hyperthyroidism. Whether ophthalmopathy could be predicted prospectively was tested in an independent validation cohort made up of roughly 19 hyperthyroidism patients plus 17 patients who later progressed to ophthalmopathy. The approximately 100 discovery patients were divided at random into training and test sets in a 7:3 ratio. Thyroid tissue and blood T-cell repertoires from about 6 Graves' hyperthyroidism patients were also compared in the study. Following sampling, methimazole starting at 30 mg daily was given to hyperthyroidism patients, and high-dose intravenous methylprednisolone was given to ophthalmopathy patients. TCR Vbeta CDR3 sequencing of some 140 peripheral blood samples (43 ophthalmopathy, 75 to 85 hyperthyroidism and around 17 progressor patients) is reported in the paper. Broader findings and caveats from the paper: Sample size was not statistically predetermined, and investigators were not blinded to group allocation. Blood samples also contained most of the expanded thyroid clonotypes (frequency above 0.001), which suggests that blood repertoires may reflect thyroid immune responses. A 13 V-J signature model separated ophthalmopathy from stable hyperthyroidism, with just over 85% sensitivity and about 81% specificity in cross-validation and 80%/75% in testing. During validation, the model predicted progression to ophthalmopathy a median of about 5.9 months ahead of onset, with approximately 71% sensitivity and around 73% specificity.

Note on this clonotype: The target of this receptor is not known. No much larger clone exists at a distance of one base, and base qualities are not known.

For CDR1 and CDR2, the germline V gene (reference sequence) lists PRHDT and FYEKMQ. Unmatched junction bases come to 10, with V trimmed by 7 bases and J by 5 bases. Counted from cysteine to phenylalanine, this CDR3 has 14 amino acids. Only the CDR3 part of the read is kept: 42 bases, read in frame from the first base. A patient counted as having stable Graves' hyperthyroidism if no progression to ophthalmopathy occurred over 18 months of follow-up. Hyperthyroidism patients were newly diagnosed, had a disease duration of under 2 months, and were aged 18 to 65 years. Exclusion was applied to patients with uncontrolled infections, other autoimmune diseases, pregnancy or lactation. Diagnoses relied on clinical symptoms, serum thyroxine and TRAb, thyroid ultrasound and orbital computed tomography. Total RNA was extracted with Trizol reagent, and quality was checked on an Agilent 2100 Bioanalyzer. TCR beta CDR3 regions were amplified from RNA transcripts. The TCR CDR3 was subjected to a first round of RT-PCR using the HTBI primer set and the Qiagen OneStep RT-PCR kit. Libraries were constructed in a second round of multiplex PCR, after which size selection and purification were performed. The libraries were sequenced on an Illumina HiSeq2000 using paired-end 100 bp reads. As for the original processing: SOAPnuke was used to process the raw data, throwing out any read that contained adapters or uncalled bases, had a mean Phred below 15, or lacked an exact constant-primer or identifier match. High-quality paired reads were merged with COPE v1.2.5, and unique nucleotide sequences were defined as clonotypes. MiTCR v1.1 was used to align clonotypes to the IMGT TRBV, TRBD and TRBJ reference segments. The analysis included only V-J combinations with a frequency above 0.0001, which together covered 99% to 99.2% of the repertoires. A TCS score was defined as the ratio between F50 (clonal expansion) and ExV (chaos), using BLOSUM62-based TCRdist between CDR3 peptides within each V-J. Welch's t-statistics and random forest reduced several hundred V-J features to roughly 13, which were used in a naive Bayes classifier (R e1071). Thyroid-blood repertoire similarity was quantified with the Morisita-Horn index. TCRdb trimmed public reads at Q25 via fastp, called clones via MiXCR and kept in-frame beta chains. All rows with the same CDR3 protein become a single entry with the most common DNA and genes. TCRdb's processing, not the authors' own work, is the source of the V and J calls. Present in this sample are roughly 100,000 distinct CDR3 sequences, roughly 39% of which were seen just once. The ten largest clones represent more than 8.5% of the sample.

Sequencing was performed on peripheral blood or thyroid tissue (not recorded which). The V and J genes are TRBV13 and TRBJ2-7, and 8 junction bases match TRBD2. The clonotype was recovered from a woman aged 25 to 39 with Graves' hyperthyroidism. The CDR3 is CASTRGLAGNEQYF. The sequence in DNA is TGTGCCAGCACGCGAGGGCTAGCGGGTAACGAGCAGTACTTC.